This entry describes one T cell receptor beta chain. The CDR3 totals 14 residues. Germline V gives CDR1 SQVTM, CDR2 ANQGSEA. Trimming pared 0 bases from V and 4 bases from J, leaving 12 bases between. This sample was included in a study of molecular identifiers for immune sequencing clone quantification. TCRdb re-analysed the PCR reads in MiXCR, keeping a single row per CDR3 protein. The sample holds tens of thousands of distinct CDR3 sequences; roughly 19% are singletons and the top ten take more than 0.9%. The chain combines TRBV29-1 with TRBJ1-2; maybe TRBD1 (5 bases). This receptor was taken from a human donor in good health. Some libraries in this study had Jurkat cell RNA spiked in. The sequenced material came from naive CD8+ T cells from blood, with Jurkat cell RNA spiked in. Documented subset: FACS-sorted CD8+CD4-CCR7+CD45RA+ naive T cells. CDR3 protein: CSVEEGQGIYGYTF. The CDR3 DNA is TGCAGCGTTGAAGAAGGTCAGGGCATCTATGGCTACACCTTC.